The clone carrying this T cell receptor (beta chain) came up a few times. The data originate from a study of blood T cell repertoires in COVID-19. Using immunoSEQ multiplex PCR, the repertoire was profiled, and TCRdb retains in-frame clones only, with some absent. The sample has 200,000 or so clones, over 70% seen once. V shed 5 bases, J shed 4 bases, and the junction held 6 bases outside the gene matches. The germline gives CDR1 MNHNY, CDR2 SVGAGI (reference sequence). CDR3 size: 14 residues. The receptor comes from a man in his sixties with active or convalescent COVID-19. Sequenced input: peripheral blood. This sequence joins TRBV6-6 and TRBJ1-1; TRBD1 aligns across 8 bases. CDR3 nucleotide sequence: TGTGCCAGCAGTGGCGACACAGGGGGCACTGAAGCTTTCTTT. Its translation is CASSGDTGGTEAFF.